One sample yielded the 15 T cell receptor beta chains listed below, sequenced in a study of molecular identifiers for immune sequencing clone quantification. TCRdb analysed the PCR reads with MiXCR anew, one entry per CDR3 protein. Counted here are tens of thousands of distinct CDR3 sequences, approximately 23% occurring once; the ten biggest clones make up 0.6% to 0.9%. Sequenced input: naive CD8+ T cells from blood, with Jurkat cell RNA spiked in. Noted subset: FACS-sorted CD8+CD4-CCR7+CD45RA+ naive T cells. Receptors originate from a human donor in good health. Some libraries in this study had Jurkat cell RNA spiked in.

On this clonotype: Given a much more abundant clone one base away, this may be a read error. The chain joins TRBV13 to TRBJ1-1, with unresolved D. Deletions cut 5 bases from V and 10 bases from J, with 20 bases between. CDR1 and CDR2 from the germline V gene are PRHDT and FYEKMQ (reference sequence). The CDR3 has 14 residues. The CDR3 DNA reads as TGTGCCAGCAGCCCATTTGGTTTGACCCTTGGAGCTTTCTTT. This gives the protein CASSPFGLTLGAFF.

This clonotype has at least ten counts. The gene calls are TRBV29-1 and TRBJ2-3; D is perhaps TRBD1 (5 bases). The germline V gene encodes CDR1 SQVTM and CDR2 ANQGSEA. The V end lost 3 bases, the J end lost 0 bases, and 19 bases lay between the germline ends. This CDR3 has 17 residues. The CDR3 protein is CSVEIEWGLTSTDTQYF. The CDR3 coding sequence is TGCAGCGTTGAGATTGAGTGGGGCCTCACTAGCACAGATACGCAGTATTTT.

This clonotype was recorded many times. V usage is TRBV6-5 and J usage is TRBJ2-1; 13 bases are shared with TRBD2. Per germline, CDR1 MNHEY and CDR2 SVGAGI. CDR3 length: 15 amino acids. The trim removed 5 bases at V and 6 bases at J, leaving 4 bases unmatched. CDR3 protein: CASSPGLAGVNEQFF. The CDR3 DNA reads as TGTGCCAGCAGTCCCGGACTAGCGGGAGTCAATGAGCAGTTCTTC.

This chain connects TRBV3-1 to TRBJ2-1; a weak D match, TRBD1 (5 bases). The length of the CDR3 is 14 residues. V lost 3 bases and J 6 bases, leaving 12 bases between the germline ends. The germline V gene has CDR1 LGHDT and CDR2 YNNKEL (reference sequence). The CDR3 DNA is TGTGCCAGCAGCCAGTACAGGAACGGCAATGAGCAGTTCTTC. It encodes CASSQYRNGNEQFF.

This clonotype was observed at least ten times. This CDR3 is CASSLLQGGTEAFF. DNA of the CDR3: TGTGCCAGCAGCTTGTTACAGGGAGGGACTGAAGCTTTCTTT. The chain links TRBV5-5 to TRBJ1-1, with a possible D match to TRBD1 (6 bases). The CDR3 loop spans 14 amino acids. Trimming cost V 1 base and J 5 bases, with 12 bases left between them. CDR1 is SGHKS, CDR2 YYEKEE, per germline (reference sequence).

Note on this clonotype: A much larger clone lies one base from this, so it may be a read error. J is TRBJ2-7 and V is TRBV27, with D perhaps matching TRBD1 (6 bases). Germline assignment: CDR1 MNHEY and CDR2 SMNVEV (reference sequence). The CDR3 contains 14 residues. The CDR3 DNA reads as TGTGCCAGCAGTTTAGGGGCAGGGGCCTACGGGCAGTACTTC. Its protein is CASSLGAGAYGQYF.

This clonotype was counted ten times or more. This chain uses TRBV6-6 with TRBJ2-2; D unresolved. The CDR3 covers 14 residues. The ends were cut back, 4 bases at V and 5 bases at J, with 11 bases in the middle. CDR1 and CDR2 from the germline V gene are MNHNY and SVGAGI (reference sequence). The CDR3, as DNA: TGTGCCAGCAGTTTTGACCCAACTACCGGGGAGCTGTTTTTT. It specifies CASSFDPTTGELFF.

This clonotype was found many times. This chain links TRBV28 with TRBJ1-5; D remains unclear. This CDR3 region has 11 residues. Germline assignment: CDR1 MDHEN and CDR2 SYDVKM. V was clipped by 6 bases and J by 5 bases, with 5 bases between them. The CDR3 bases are TGTGCCAGCAGCTCGGATCAGCCCCAGCATTTT. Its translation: CASSSDQPQHF.

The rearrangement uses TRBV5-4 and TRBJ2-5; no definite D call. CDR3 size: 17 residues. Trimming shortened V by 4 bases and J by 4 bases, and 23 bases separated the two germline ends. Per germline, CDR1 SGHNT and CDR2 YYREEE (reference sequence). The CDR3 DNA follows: TGTGCCAGCAGCGTAGGACGTGGCAGATATATCCTAGAGACCCAGTACTTC. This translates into CASSVGRGRYILETQYF.

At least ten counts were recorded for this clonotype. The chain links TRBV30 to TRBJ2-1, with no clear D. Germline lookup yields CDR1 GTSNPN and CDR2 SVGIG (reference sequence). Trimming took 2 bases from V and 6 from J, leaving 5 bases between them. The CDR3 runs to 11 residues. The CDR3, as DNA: TGTGCCTGGAGTCATGGCAATGAGCAGTTCTTC. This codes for CAWSHGNEQFF.

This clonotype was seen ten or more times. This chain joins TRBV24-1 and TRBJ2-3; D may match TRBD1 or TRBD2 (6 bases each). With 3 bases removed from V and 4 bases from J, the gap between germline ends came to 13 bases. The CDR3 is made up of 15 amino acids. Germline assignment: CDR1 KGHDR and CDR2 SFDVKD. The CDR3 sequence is CATSDPHGGPDTQYF. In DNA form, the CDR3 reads TGTGCCACCAGTGATCCTCATGGGGGGCCAGATACGCAGTATTTT.

CDR3 amino acids: CASSLMGPNQPQHF. The CDR3 nucleotides are TGTGCCAGCAGTTTAATGGGACCCAATCAGCCCCAGCATTTT. The V call is TRBV27, the J call TRBJ1-5, with a tentative D call TRBD1 (5 bases). The CDR3 runs 14 residues. V was clipped by 2 bases and J by 3 bases, with 8 bases between them. Germline loops: CDR1 MNHEY, CDR2 SMNVEV (reference sequence).

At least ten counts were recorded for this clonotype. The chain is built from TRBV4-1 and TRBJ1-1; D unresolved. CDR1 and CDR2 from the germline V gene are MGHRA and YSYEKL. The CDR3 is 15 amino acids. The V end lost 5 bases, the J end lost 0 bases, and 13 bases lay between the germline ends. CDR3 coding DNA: TGCGCCAGCAGCTCCCCCGTTGGGATGAACACTGAAGCTTTCTTT. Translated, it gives CASSSPVGMNTEAFF.

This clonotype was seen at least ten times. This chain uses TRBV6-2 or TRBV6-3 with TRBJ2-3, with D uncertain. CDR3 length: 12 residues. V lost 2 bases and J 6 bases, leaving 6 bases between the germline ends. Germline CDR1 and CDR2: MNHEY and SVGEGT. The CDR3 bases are TGTGCCAGCAGTTACGCTCGGGATACGCAGTATTTT. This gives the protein CASSYARDTQYF.

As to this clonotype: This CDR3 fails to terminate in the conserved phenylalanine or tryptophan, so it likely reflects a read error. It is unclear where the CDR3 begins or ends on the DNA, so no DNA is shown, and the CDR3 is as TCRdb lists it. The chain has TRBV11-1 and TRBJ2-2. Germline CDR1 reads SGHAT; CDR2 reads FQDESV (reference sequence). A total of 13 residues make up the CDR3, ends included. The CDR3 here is CASTHMRSGELLV.